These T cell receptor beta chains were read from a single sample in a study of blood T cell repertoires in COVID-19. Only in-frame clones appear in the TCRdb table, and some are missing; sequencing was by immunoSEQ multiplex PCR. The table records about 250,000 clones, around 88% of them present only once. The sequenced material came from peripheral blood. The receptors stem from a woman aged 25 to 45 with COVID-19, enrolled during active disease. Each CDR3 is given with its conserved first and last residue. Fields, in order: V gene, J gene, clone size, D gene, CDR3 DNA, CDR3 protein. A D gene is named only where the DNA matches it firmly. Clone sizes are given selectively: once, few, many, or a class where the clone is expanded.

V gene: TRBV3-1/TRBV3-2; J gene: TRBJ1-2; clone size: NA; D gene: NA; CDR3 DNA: TGTGCCAGCAGCCTTCGGGGGGAGAACTATGGCTACACCTTC; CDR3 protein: CASSLRGENYGYTF
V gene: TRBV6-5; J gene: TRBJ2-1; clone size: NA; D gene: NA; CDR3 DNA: TGTGCCAGCAGTTACTCACCCGTTAGCTCCTACAATGAGCAGTTCTTC; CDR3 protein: CASSYSPVSSYNEQFF
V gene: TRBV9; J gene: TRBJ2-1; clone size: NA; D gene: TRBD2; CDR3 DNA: TGTGCCAGCAGCTCGGGACTAGTCTCCCCTGAGCAGTTCTTC; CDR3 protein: CASSSGLVSPEQFF
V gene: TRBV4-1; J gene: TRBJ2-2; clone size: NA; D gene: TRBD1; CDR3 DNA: TGCGCCAGCAGCCAACGGACAGGGAACACCGGGGAGCTGTTTTTT; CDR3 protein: CASSQRTGNTGELFF
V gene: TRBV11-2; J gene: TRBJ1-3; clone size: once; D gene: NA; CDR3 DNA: TGTGCCAGCAGCTTAGAATACACAGGGAAATCTGGAAACACCATATATTTT; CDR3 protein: CASSLEYTGKSGNTIYF
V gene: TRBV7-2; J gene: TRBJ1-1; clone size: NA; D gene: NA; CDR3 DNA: TGTGCCAGCAGCTCGGACAGCTACATGAACACTGAAGCTTTCTTT; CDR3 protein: CASSSDSYMNTEAFF
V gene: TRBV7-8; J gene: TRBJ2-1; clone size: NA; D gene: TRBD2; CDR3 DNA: TGTGCCAGCAGCTTAGGGGGCGGGAGGTACAATGAGCAGTTCTTC; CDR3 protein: CASSLGGGRYNEQFF
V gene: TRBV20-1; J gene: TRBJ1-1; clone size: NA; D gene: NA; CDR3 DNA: TGCAGTGCTAGTCAGGGGCTATTCACTGAAGCTTTCTTT; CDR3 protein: CSASQGLFTEAFF
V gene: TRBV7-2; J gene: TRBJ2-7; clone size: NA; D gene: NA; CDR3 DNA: TGTGCCAGCAGCTTAGTGGCTGGCAACTACGAGCAGTACTTC; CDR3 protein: CASSLVAGNYEQYF
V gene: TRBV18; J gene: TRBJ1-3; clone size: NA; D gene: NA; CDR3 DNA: TGTGCCAGCTCACCCATCGGTCTGGGAAACACCATATATTTT; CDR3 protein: CASSPIGLGNTIYF
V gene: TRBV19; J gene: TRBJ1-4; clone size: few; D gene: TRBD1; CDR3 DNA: TGTGCCAGTAGTCCTCGGACAGGGTCTTACGAAAAACTGTTTTTT; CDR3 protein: CASSPRTGSYEKLFF
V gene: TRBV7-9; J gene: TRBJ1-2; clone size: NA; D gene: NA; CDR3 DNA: TGTGCCAGCAGCTCCCGGGAGAACTATGGCTACACCTTC; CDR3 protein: CASSSRENYGYTF
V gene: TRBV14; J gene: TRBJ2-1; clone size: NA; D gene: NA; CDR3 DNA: TGTGCCAGCAGCCAACAGGGGACAATTGGCCATGAGCAGTTCTTC; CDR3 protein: CASSQQGTIGHEQFF
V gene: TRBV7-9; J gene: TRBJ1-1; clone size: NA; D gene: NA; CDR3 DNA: TGTGCCAGCAGCCTGCAGGGCATGAACACTGAAGCTTTCTTT; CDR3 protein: CASSLQGMNTEAFF
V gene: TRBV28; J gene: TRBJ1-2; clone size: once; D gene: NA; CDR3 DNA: TGTGCCAGCAGATCGGGGGACTATGGCTACACCTTC; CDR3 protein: CASRSGDYGYTF